Listed below are T cell receptor beta chains from one sample, sequenced in a study of shared clonotypes between healthy human individuals. The protocol was immunoSEQ multiplex PCR, while the TCRdb copy is restricted to in-frame clones and leaves out a portion. The sample lists more than 2,000,000 clones; around nine tenths were seen once. The material sequenced was naive CD4+ T cells sorted from blood. The source of these receptors is a young man in good health. Both conserved end residues are part of each CDR3. D genes are given only for firm matches. Part of the rows lack a size; the others show once, few, many or a class for expanded clones.

D gene	V gene	J gene	clone size	CDR3 protein	CDR3 DNA
TRBD1	TRBV9	TRBJ2-7	once	CASSIRDRAYEQYF	TGTGCCAGCAGCATCCGGGACAGGGCCTACGAGCAGTACTTC
-	TRBV7-9	TRBJ2-1	once	CASSQRTSVSYNEQFF	TGTGCCAGCAGCCAGAGGACTTCTGTATCCTACAATGAGCAGTTCTTC
-	TRBV6-1	TRBJ1-3	-	CASREDSSGNTIYF	TGTGCCAGCAGGGAGGACAGCTCTGGAAACACCATATATTTT
-	TRBV2	TRBJ2-5	-	CASREGGKRETQYF	TGTGCCAGCAGAGAGGGGGGAAAGAGGGAGACCCAGTACTTC
-	TRBV30	TRBJ2-2	-	CAWSTGRPNTGELFF	TGTGCCTGGAGTACTGGGAGACCGAACACCGGGGAGCTGTTTTTT
-	TRBV2	TRBJ2-6	-	CASSELGPSGANVLTF	TGTGCCAGCAGTGAACTGGGTCCCTCTGGGGCCAACGTCCTGACTTTC
-	TRBV25-1	TRBJ2-3	-	CASSEPKQGVGGDTQYF	TGTGCCAGCAGTGAACCCAAACAGGGTGTAGGTGGAGATACGCAGTATTTT
-	TRBV19	TRBJ1-5	-	CASSHREMGQPQHF	TGTGCCAGTAGTCACAGGGAAATGGGGCAGCCCCAGCATTTT
-	TRBV18	TRBJ2-1	-	CASSSQIHEQFF	TGTGCCAGCTCATCACAGATCCATGAGCAGTTCTTC
-	TRBV30	TRBJ2-5	-	CAWKKIFQETQYF	TGTGCCTGGAAGAAGATATTCCAAGAGACCCAGTACTTC
TRBD1	TRBV5-4	TRBJ1-1	-	CASSSTGVNTEAFF	TGTGCCAGCAGCTCGACAGGGGTTAACACTGAAGCTTTCTTT
-	TRBV2	TRBJ1-1	once	CASSTQGVGTEAFF	TGTGCCAGCAGCACACAGGGAGTGGGCACTGAAGCTTTCTTT
TRBD1	TRBV19	TRBJ2-2	-	CASETGGVAAGELFF	TGTGCCAGTGAGACAGGGGGCGTCGCAGCCGGGGAGCTGTTTTTT
TRBD2	TRBV2	TRBJ2-2	-	CASRWTSGSTGELFF	TGTGCCAGCAGATGGACTAGCGGGAGTACCGGGGAGCTGTTTTTT
-	TRBV18	TRBJ2-2	-	CASSPLSNTGELFF	TGTGCCAGCTCACCACTTTCTAACACCGGGGAGCTGTTTTTT
-	TRBV19	TRBJ1-1	-	CASSSTRQGKAFF	TGTGCCAGTAGTTCAACCCGCCAGGGTAAGGCTTTCTTT
TRBD1	TRBV11-2	TRBJ1-2	-	CASTLTGVGYGYTF	TGTGCCAGCACCCTGACAGGGGTTGGCTATGGCTACACCTTC
TRBD2	TRBV5-5	TRBJ2-5	-	CASSPGVLAGDQETQYF	TGTGCCAGCAGCCCCGGAGTCTTAGCGGGGGACCAGGAGACCCAGTACTTC
-	TRBV18	TRBJ2-7	-	CASSPRDGYEQYF	TGTGCCAGCTCACCACGAGACGGATACGAGCAGTACTTC
TRBD2	TRBV7-9	TRBJ2-5	-	CASSLGEREGKQETQYF	TGTGCCAGCAGCTTAGGAGAACGGGAGGGCAAACAAGAGACCCAGTACTTC
TRBD2	TRBV29-1	TRBJ2-3	-	CSVRAGPPYTDTQYF	TGCAGCGTTCGAGCGGGACCTCCCTACACAGATACGCAGTATTTT
-	TRBV30	TRBJ1-2	-	CAWLNYGYTF	TGTGCCTGGCTAAACTATGGCTACACCTTC
-	TRBV23-1	TRBJ2-2	-	CASSQSFAGGVTGELFF	TGCGCCAGCAGTCAATCCTTCGCCGGAGGGGTAACCGGGGAGCTGTTTTTT
-	TRBV5-1	TRBJ2-5	-	CASSTGSSVETQYF	TGCGCCAGCAGCACAGGTTCTAGTGTGGAGACCCAGTACTTC
-	TRBV12-5	TRBJ2-7	once	CASGPDVKNYEQYF	TGTGCTAGTGGCCCGGACGTTAAGAACTACGAGCAGTACTTC
-	TRBV18	TRBJ1-1	-	CASSPRNEGTEAFF	TGTGCCAGCTCACCACGAAATGAAGGCACTGAAGCTTTCTTT
TRBD1	TRBV27	TRBJ1-4	-	CASSPGQGGGEKLFF	TGTGCCAGCAGTCCGGGACAGGGCGGGGGTGAAAAACTGTTTTTT
TRBD1	TRBV19	TRBJ2-2	-	CASIPRTGGTGELFF	TGTGCCAGTATCCCCCGGACAGGGGGGACCGGGGAGCTGTTTTTT
-	TRBV5-1	TRBJ2-3	-	CASSREPGTDTQYF	TGCGCCAGCAGCAGAGAGCCTGGGACAGATACGCAGTATTTT
-	TRBV30	TRBJ2-3	-	CASGTDTQYF	TGTGCCTCGGGGACAGATACGCAGTATTTT
-	TRBV19	TRBJ1-2	-	CASSYMNHGYTF	TGTGCCAGTAGTTACATGAATCATGGCTACACCTTC
TRBD1	TRBV20-1	TRBJ1-1	few	CSASGDRVAFF	TGCAGTGCTAGTGGGGACAGGGTGGCTTTCTTT
-	TRBV18	TRBJ1-1	few	CASSPPIGMNTEAFF	TGTGCCAGCTCACCACCGATAGGAATGAACACTGAAGCTTTCTTT
TRBD2	TRBV30	TRBJ2-1	-	CAWRESSGRFPYNEQFF	TGTGCCTGGAGGGAGTCTAGCGGGAGGTTTCCCTACAATGAGCAGTTCTTC
-	TRBV14	TRBJ2-4	-	CASSDVPAKNIQYF	TGTGCCAGCAGCGACGTACCAGCCAAAAACATTCAGTACTTC
-	TRBV6-6	TRBJ1-4	-	CASRNRGTTNEKLFF	TGTGCCAGCAGGAACCGCGGGACAACTAATGAAAAACTGTTTTTT
-	TRBV5-6	TRBJ2-1	-	CASSSGVAYNEQFF	TGTGCCAGCAGCTCCGGAGTAGCTTACAATGAGCAGTTCTTC
-	TRBV7-8	TRBJ2-7	-	CASSRTATYEQYF	TGTGCCAGCAGCAGGACAGCTACCTACGAGCAGTACTTC
-	TRBV28	TRBJ2-3	-	CASSGGSALTDTQYF	TGTGCCAGCAGCGGCGGCTCAGCTCTCACAGATACGCAGTATTTT
-	TRBV5-1	TRBJ1-1	-	CASSSDLGGTEAFF	TGCGCCAGCAGCTCCGACCTAGGGGGCACTGAAGCTTTCTTT
-	TRBV7-9	TRBJ1-1	-	CASSLSLNTEAFF	TGTGCCAGCAGCTTGAGCCTGAACACTGAAGCTTTCTTT
-	TRBV25-1	TRBJ1-5	-	CASSSAREIQPQHF	TGTGCCAGCAGTAGCGCAAGGGAAATCCAGCCCCAGCATTTT
TRBD1	TRBV7-8	TRBJ2-4	-	CASSLARGQAKNIQYF	TGTGCCAGCAGCTTAGCCAGGGGGCAAGCCAAAAACATTCAGTACTTC
-	TRBV6-6	TRBJ2-3	-	CASSSETVNTDTQYF	TGTGCCAGCAGTTCCGAGACAGTCAACACAGATACGCAGTATTTT
-	TRBV20-1	TRBJ2-7	-	CSALRGEQYF	TGCAGTGCTCTCCGGGGCGAGCAGTACTTC
-	TRBV6-5	TRBJ2-7	-	CASSYGRGGEQYF	TGTGCCAGCAGTTACGGTCGAGGGGGCGAGCAGTACTTC
-	TRBV28	TRBJ1-2	-	CASSPHHYPRGGYTF	TGTGCCAGCAGTCCTCATCATTATCCAAGGGGTGGCTACACCTTC